The clone carrying this T cell receptor (beta chain) was counted many times. What it binds is unknown. The sample originates from a study of beta chain bispecific antibodies for T cell cancers. Study results and caveats: In these mixed samples, most targeted TRBV reads derived from the leukemia cell line.

Libraries carried unique molecular identifiers used for clonotype counts. Using its own MiXCR run on the 5' RACE reads, TCRdb lists one record per CDR3 protein. The sample lists some 17,000 distinct CDR3 sequences; around 2.1% were seen once. Expansion lasted 2 to 4 days, with either anti-CD3 antibody OKT3 or CD3/CD28 beads. Germline values: CDR1 LNHNV, CDR2 YYDKDF (reference sequence). The CDR3 is 14 residues long. V lost 3 bases to trimming and J lost 11 bases; unmatched junction nucleotides: 7. This sequence originates from a human donor in good health. Some clones in this sample may be carry-over from other donors' samples. The sequenced sample was healthy donor T cells cultured with leukemia cells. The chain links TRBV15 to TRBJ2-2; 9 bases align to TRBD1. DNA for the CDR3: TGTGCCACCAGCAGTCTTGGACAGGGGACAGAGCTGTTTTTT. Amino acid sequence: CATSSLGQGTELFF.